This T cell receptor beta chain was recovered during a study of shared clonotypes between healthy human individuals. Method: immunoSEQ multiplex PCR; TCRdb's copy keeps in-frame clones and lacks some. Of some 580,000 clones in the sample, roughly 98% were seen once. Regarding the study as a whole: Around 5.4% of naive CD4 clonotypes were common to several donors.

The naive CD8 subset, CD45RO-negative cells positively selected for CCR7, excluded terminally differentiated effector memory CD45RA+ cells. On this clone: Its antigen is still unknown.

Germline assignment: CDR1 SGHAT and CDR2 FQDESV (reference sequence). V was clipped by 7 bases and J by 2 bases, with 17 bases between them. This CDR3 region has 15 residues. Specimen: naive CD8+ T cells sorted from blood. The rearrangement links TRBV11-1 to TRBJ2-5, with D possibly TRBD1 on 7 matching bases. This TCR came from a man under 40 in good health. CDR3 protein: CASTRGDSGQETQYF. The CDR3 DNA is TGTGCCAGCACCAGGGGGGACAGCGGACAAGAGACCCAGTACTTC. Together with reference TRBV11-1 and TRBJ2-5, the CDR3 gives the full variable domain: EAEVAQSPRYKITEKSQAVAFWCDPISGHATLYWYRQILGQGPELLVQFQDESVVDDSQLPKDRFSAERLKGVDSTLKIQPAELGDSAMYLCASTRGDSGQETQYFGPGTRLLVL.